The next 19 T cell receptor beta chains were all read from a single sample in a study of memory CD4+ T cells and cytomegalovirus serostatus (dated by TCRdb to about 2019). A FACSAria II was used to sort memory CD4+ T cells, defined as single viable CD3+CD4+CD8-CD45RO+ cells. To prepare the library, the immunoSEQ multiplex PCR assay was applied. TCRdb stores this immuneACCESS table with in-frame sequences only. Part of the clones is absent; in the studies checked, under half of the shortfall reflects unresolved V genes, and no reason is known for the rest. The sample table contains more than 45,000 clones; only one count was recorded for 82% of them. The leading ten clones occupy 0.55% to 0.7% of the sample. Sequenced: memory CD4+ T cells from blood. These receptors came from an adult in good health and CMV-seronegative.

The gene calls are TRBV10-1 and TRBJ2-3; TRBD2 might be the D (7 bases). The germline V and J ends were trimmed by 1 base and 5 bases, with 16 bases remaining between them. CDR1 is WNHNN and CDR2 is SYGVQD in the germline V gene (reference sequence). This CDR3 has 16 amino acids. CDR3 loop: CASSEYGGPYEDTQYF. The CDR3 nucleotides are TGCGCCAGCAGTGAGTACGGGGGGCCTTATGAAGATACGCAGTATTTT.

The gene calls are TRBV2 and TRBJ1-3; D is undetermined. This CDR3 spans 17 amino acids. V was trimmed by 8 bases and J by 2 bases, leaving 22 bases between them. Germline loops: CDR1 SNHLY, CDR2 FYNNEI. The DNA for the CDR3 is TGTGCCAGCCAGCGGTGGGTAGCCGGGCACACTGGAAACACCATATATTTT. Translation: CASQRWVAGHTGNTIYF.

The chain combines TRBV5-1 with TRBJ1-5; tentatively, D is TRBD1 (5 bases). CDR1 is SGHRS, CDR2 YFSETQ, per germline. V lost 5 bases to trimming and J lost 3 bases, with 9 bases between them. This CDR3 contains 13 residues. In DNA, the CDR3 is TGCGCCAGCAGGGGACCGGACAATCAGCCCCAGCATTTT. It yields the protein CASRGPDNQPQHF.

The chain has TRBV7-2 and TRBJ2-1; TRBD2 agrees at 16 bases. Trimming cost V 0 bases and J 9 bases; bases outside gene matches: 2. The CDR3 runs to 16 residues. Germline CDR1 and CDR2: SGHTA and FQGNSA. CDR3 residues: CASSLAGTSGGGEQFF. CDR3 in DNA: TGTGCCAGCAGCTTAGCAGGGACTAGCGGGGGGGGTGAGCAGTTCTTC. The whole variable domain, filled in from reference TRBV7-2 and TRBJ2-1, reads GAGVSQSPSNKVTEKGKDVELRCDPISGHTALYWYRQSLGQGLEFLIYFQGNSAPDKSGLPSDRFSAERTGGSVSTLTIQRTQQEDSAVYLCASSLAGTSGGGEQFFGPGTRLTVL.

This rearrangement joins TRBV7-9 to TRBJ1-4; 9 nucleotides agree with TRBD1. CDR1 is SEHNR and CDR2 is FQNEAQ in the germline V gene (reference sequence). The CDR3 totals 14 residues. V shed 5 bases, J shed 7 bases, and the junction held 5 bases outside the gene matches. The DNA for the CDR3 is TGTGCCAGCAGCACAGGGGGCCTGAGTGAAAAACTGTTTTTT. Protein product: CASSTGGLSEKLFF.

This clone was seen more than once but under ten times. The V gene is TRBV27, the J gene TRBJ2-1, with a weak D call TRBD1 (5 bases). V was cut by 4 bases and J by 0 bases, with 10 bases left in between. Germline CDR1 and CDR2: MNHEY and SMNVEV (reference sequence). CDR3 length: 15 residues. The CDR3 region is CASSSGLSSYNEQFF. In DNA, the CDR3 is TGTGCCAGCAGTTCAGGGTTAAGCTCCTACAATGAGCAGTTCTTC.

The rearrangement links TRBV6-5 to TRBJ2-7, with D maybe TRBD2 (6 bases). Between the trimmed V and J ends, which lost 2 bases and 5 bases, there was a span of 13 bases. This CDR3 region has 14 residues. CDR1 is MNHEY, CDR2 SVGAGI, per germline. DNA for the CDR3: TGTGCCAGCAGTTACGATGGAGGGAAGGACGAGCAGTACTTC. Translating it yields CASSYDGGKDEQYF.

The V call is TRBV2, the J call TRBJ1-2; 8 nucleotides agree with TRBD1. CDR1 is SNHLY, CDR2 FYNNEI, per germline. The CDR3 contains 12 residues. J gave up 6 bases and V 3 bases, and 0 bases lay outside the gene matches. CDR3 protein: CASSETGDGYTF. The CDR3 DNA reads as TGTGCCAGCAGTGAGACAGGGGATGGCTACACCTTC.

The rearrangement links TRBV4-2 to TRBJ1-6; D may be TRBD1 (6 bases). CDR3 length equals 17 residues. Trimming cost V 0 bases and J 5 bases, with 14 bases left between them. Looked up from germline, CDR1 is LGHNA and CDR2 is YNFKEQ. The CDR3 sequence is CASSQDIRGSNNSPLHF. The CDR3 DNA follows: TGTGCCAGCAGCCAAGACATCAGGGGATCTAATAATTCACCCCTCCACTTT.

The chain couples TRBV7-8 to TRBJ2-7; D tentatively reads TRBD1 or TRBD2 (5 bases each). CDR1 and CDR2 (germline): SGHVS, FQNEAQ. V shed 7 bases and J shed 5 bases, with 12 bases lying between them. The CDR3 length is 12 residues. The CDR3 region is CASTRGVHEQYF. The CDR3 DNA follows: TGTGCCAGCACCCGAGGGGTCCACGAGCAGTACTTC.

CDR3 residues: CASSMTGGSEQYF. In DNA form, the CDR3 reads TGTGCCAGCTCAATGACAGGGGGATCCGAGCAGTACTTC. The rearrangement uses TRBV18 and TRBJ2-7; 9 bases line up with TRBD1. CDR3 size: 13 residues. Germline V gives CDR1 KGHSH, CDR2 LQKENI. The V gene end was trimmed by 5 bases and the J gene end by 6 bases; junction bases not matched to a gene: 5.

The chain employs TRBV15 and TRBJ1-5; D unclear. The germline V and J ends were trimmed by 1 base and 9 bases, with 10 bases remaining between them. The CDR3 contains 13 residues. CDR1 is LNHNV, CDR2 YYDKDF, per germline (reference sequence). CDR3 DNA: TGTGCCACCAGCAGAGGGGGTGGGCTGCCCCAGCATTTT. It yields the protein CATSRGGGLPQHF.

This sequence joins TRBV7-2 and TRBJ2-7; TRBD2 agrees at 10 bases. Trimming at V came to 5 bases and at J to 3 bases, leaving 7 bases not matched to a gene. The CDR3 length is 15 residues. Germline CDR1 SGHTA, CDR2 FQGNSA. The CDR3 DNA reads as TGTGCCAGCAGCATGTCTCTAGCGGGGGACTACGAGCAGTACTTC. Protein: CASSMSLAGDYEQYF.

V is TRBV4-1 and J is TRBJ1-3; D gene ambiguous. Germline V gene sequence: CDR1 MGHRA, CDR2 YSYEKL. V was cut by 2 bases and J by 4 bases, with 12 bases left in between. The length of the CDR3 is 15 residues. The CDR3 loop is CASSQLRVAGNTIYF. As DNA, the CDR3 is TGCGCCAGCAGCCAACTTCGGGTGGCCGGAAACACCATATATTTT.

The chain carries TRBV5-4 and TRBJ2-3, with 7 bases fitting TRBD2. Looked up from germline, CDR1 is SGHNT and CDR2 is YYREEE (reference sequence). This CDR3 contains 13 residues. V was pared by 5 bases and J by 9 bases, with 9 bases of the junction left unmatched. In DNA form, the CDR3 reads TGTGCCAGCAGGAGCCCCGGGGAGGGGACGCAGTATTTT. It translates to CASRSPGEGTQYF.

V and J are TRBV11-2 and TRBJ1-2; TRBD1 matches at 8 bases. The CDR3 is 14 residues long. Germline lookup yields CDR1 SGHAT and CDR2 FQNNGV. The V segment lost 5 bases and the J segment 7 bases; nucleotides outside the gene matches: 9. The CDR3 DNA reads as TGTGCCAGCAGCCTCGGACAGGGTATAGTTGGCTACACCTTC. Amino acids: CASSLGQGIVGYTF.

This rearrangement joins TRBV2 to TRBJ2-3, with a weak D call TRBD2 (6 bases). Germline V gene sequence: CDR1 SNHLY, CDR2 FYNNEI. There are 13 residues in the CDR3. Trimming removed 3 bases at V and 6 bases at J, with 10 bases between. The CDR3 DNA is TGTGCCAGCAGTGAGGAGGGAGTGGATACGCAGTATTTT. Residues: CASSEEGVDTQYF. The complete variable domain, with remaining parts taken from reference TRBV2 and TRBJ2-3, reads EPEVTQTPSHQVTQMGQEVILRCVPISNHLYFYWYRQILGQKVEFLVSFYNNEISEKSEIFDDQFSVERPDGSNFTLKIRSTKLEDSAMYFCASSEEGVDTQYFGPGTRLTVL.

Only one count was recorded for this clone. V is TRBV5-6 and J is TRBJ2-3; 12 positions match TRBD2. The CDR3 covers 16 residues. Germline assignment: CDR1 SGHDT and CDR2 YYEEEE. Trimming at V came to 0 bases and at J to 2 bases, leaving 1 base not matched to a gene. CDR3 coding DNA: TGTGCCAGCAGCTTGGGACTAGCGGGAGACACAGATACGCAGTATTTT. Protein product: CASSLGLAGDTDTQYF.

The chain has TRBV9 and TRBJ2-2; a weak D match, TRBD1 (6 bases). Trimming pared 0 bases from V and 3 bases from J, leaving 9 bases between. CDR1 SGDLS and CDR2 YYNGEE come from the germline V gene. There are 15 residues in the CDR3. CDR3 loop: CASSVGPGDTGELFF. The CDR3 nucleotides read TGTGCCAGCAGCGTAGGCCCAGGGGACACCGGGGAGCTGTTTTTT.